This record concerns one TCR beta chain sequence. TCRdb's table, derived via immunoSEQ multiplex PCR, lists solely in-frame clones and lacks some. The sample lists around 150,000 clones, around 91% occurring once. This entry is derived from a study of T cell responses to AZD1222 COVID-19 vaccine. Second-dose recipients at about 4 or about 12 weeks were treated as one pooled group. This clonotype originated in an adult who received the AZD1222 COVID-19 vaccine. Here the sequenced sample was peripheral blood, taken 28 days after the second AZD1222 dose.

CDR3 coding DNA: TGTGCCAGTAGTCCCATGGCCCCGGGACAGGGATCAGATACGCAGTATTTT. Its protein product is CASSPMAPGQGSDTQYF. The V and J genes are TRBV19 and TRBJ2-3; 9 positions match TRBD1. Germline-derived CDR1 and CDR2 are LNHDA and SQIVND (reference sequence). With 5 bases clipped from V and 4 bases from J, the junction kept 13 bases outside the gene matches. The CDR3 totals 17 residues.